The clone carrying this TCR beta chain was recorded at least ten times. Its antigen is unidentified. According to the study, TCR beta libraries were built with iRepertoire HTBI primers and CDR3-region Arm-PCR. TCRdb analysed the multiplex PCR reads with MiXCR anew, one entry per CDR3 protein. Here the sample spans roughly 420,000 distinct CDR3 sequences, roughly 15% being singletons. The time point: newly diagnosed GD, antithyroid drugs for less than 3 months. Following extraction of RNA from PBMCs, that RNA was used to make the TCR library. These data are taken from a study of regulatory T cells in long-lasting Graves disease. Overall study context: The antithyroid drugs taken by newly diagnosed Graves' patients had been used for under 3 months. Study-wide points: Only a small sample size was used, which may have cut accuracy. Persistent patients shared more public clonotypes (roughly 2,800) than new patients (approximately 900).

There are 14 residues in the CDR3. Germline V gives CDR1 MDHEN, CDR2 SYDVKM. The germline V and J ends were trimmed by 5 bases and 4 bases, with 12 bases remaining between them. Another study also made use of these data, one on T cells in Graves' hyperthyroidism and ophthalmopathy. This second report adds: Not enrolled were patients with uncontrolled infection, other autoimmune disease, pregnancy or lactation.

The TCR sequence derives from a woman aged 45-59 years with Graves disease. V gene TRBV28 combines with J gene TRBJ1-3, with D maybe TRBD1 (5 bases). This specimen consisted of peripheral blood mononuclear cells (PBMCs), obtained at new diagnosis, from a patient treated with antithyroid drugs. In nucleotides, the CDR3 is TGTGCCAGCAGTCTGGACACGGACGGAAACACCATATATTTT. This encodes CASSLDTDGNTIYF.